A single T cell receptor (beta chain) is shown here with its context. Sequencing was performed with immunoSEQ multiplex PCR; in TCRdb, only in-frame clones are kept and a portion is missing. Of over 2 million clones in the sample, just under 95% were seen once. The source of the sample is a study of shared clonotypes between healthy human individuals. Looked up from germline, CDR1 is MNHNS and CDR2 is SASEGT. The CDR3 consists of 13 residues. The junction had 8 bases not matched to a gene; V was cut back by 6 bases and J by 6 bases. The clonotype originates from a man younger than 30 in good health. Some clones in this sample may be carry-over from other donors' samples. The sample comprised naive CD4+ T cells from PBMCs. Subset: CD45RA+ positively selected. The gene calls are TRBV6-1 and TRBJ2-7; 7 positions agree with TRBD1. The CDR3 loop is CASSTRQGTEQYF. The CDR3 DNA sequence: TGTGCCAGCAGCACACGACAGGGTACCGAGCAGTACTTC.